This T cell receptor beta chain was retrieved from a study of T-cell memory formation after mild COVID-19. The wider study: TCR clustering was largely donor specific.

This clonotype was counted at least ten times. What it binds is unknown. Trimming cost V 0 bases and J 4 bases; bases outside gene matches: 5. The germline V gene encodes CDR1 SGHRS and CDR2 YFSETQ. This CDR3 region has 15 residues. Study results and caveats: Among contracting clones, CD4+ were mainly CM/EM and CD8+ enriched in EMRA. The finding that pre-infection memory included some responding clones suggested that cross-reactive memory joined. From day 15 to 85, contracting clones were balanced between CD4 and CD8, whereas later expanders leaned toward CD4+.

TCRdb re-called the 5' RACE reads through MiXCR, storing one row per CDR3 protein. Of about 210,000 distinct CDR3 sequences listed, 10% to 13% are singletons. The sequence was collected from a young man who had mild COVID-19 (a few samples of this study predate the infection). Cell type and time point are not known. The chain has TRBV5-1 and TRBJ2-3, with 7 bases identical to TRBD2. Sequenced input: PBMCs or a T cell subset sorted from them (not recorded which). CDR3 sequence (DNA): TGCGCCAGCAGCTTGGCCGGGGAGGGCCCAGATACGCAGTATTTT. It translates to CASSLAGEGPDTQYF.